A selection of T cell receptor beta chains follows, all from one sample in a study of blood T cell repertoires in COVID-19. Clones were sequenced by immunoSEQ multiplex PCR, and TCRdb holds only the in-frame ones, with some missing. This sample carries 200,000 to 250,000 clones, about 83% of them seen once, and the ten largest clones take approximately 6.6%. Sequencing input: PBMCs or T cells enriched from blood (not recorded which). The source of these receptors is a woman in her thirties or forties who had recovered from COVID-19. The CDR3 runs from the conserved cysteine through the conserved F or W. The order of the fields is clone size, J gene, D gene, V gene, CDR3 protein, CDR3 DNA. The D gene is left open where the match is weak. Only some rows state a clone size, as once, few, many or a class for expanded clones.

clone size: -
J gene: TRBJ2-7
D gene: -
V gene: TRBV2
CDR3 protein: CASSGRDGRSYEQYF
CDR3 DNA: TGTGCCAGCAGTGGGAGGGACGGACGCTCCTACGAGCAGTACTTC

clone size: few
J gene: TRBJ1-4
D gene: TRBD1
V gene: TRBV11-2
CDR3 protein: CASSLTGTEKLFF
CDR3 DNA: TGTGCCAGCAGCCTGACAGGGACTGAAAAACTGTTTTTT

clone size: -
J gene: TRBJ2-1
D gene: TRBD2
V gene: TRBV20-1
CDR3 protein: CSASSGTSGRSDEQFF
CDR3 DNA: TGCAGTGCTAGTTCAGGGACTAGCGGGAGGAGTGATGAGCAGTTCTTC

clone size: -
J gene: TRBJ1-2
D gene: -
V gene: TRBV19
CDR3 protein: CASSTRPAFSRGYTF
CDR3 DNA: TGTGCCAGTAGTACTAGGCCGGCCTTTTCTCGGGGCTACACCTTC

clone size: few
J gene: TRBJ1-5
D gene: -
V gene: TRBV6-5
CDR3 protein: CASSNFQGTQPQHF
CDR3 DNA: TGTGCCAGCAGTAATTTCCAGGGAACTCAGCCCCAGCATTTT

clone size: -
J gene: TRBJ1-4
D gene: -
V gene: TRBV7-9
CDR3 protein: CASRRGWNNEKLFF
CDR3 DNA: TGTGCCAGCAGGAGGGGGTGGAATAATGAAAAACTGTTTTTT

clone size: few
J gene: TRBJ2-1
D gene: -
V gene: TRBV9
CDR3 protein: CASSVASGRAYNEQFF
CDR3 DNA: TGTGCCAGCAGCGTAGCTTCCGGGAGAGCCTACAATGAGCAGTTCTTC

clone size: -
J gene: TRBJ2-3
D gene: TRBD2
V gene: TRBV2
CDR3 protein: CASRGALAGSADTQYF
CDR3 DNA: TGTGCCAGCAGGGGGGCACTAGCGGGATCTGCAGATACGCAGTATTTT

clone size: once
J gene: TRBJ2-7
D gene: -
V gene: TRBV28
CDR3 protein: CASSLGGARGSSEQYF
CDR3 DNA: TGTGCCAGCAGTTTGGGGGGGGCACGCGGGAGTTCCGAGCAGTACTTC

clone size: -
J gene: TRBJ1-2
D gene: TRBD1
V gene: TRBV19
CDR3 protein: CASSIGGGASRGYTF
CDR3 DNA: TGTGCCAGTAGTATAGGAGGGGGCGCATCAAGGGGCTACACCTTC